The next 19 T cell receptor beta chains were all read from a single sample in a study of brain T cells in children with intractable seizures. Assay: immunoSEQ multiplex PCR; the TCRdb copy retains only in-frame clones and omits some. The table lists 110,000 or so clones, 94% of them singletons, with 3.5% to 4.5% in the top ten. The sequences come from peripheral blood, collected at surgery. All receptors come from a boy less than two years old with hemimegalencephaly and intractable seizures.

The chain uses TRBV7-9 and TRBJ2-1; weak D call: TRBD2 (5 bases). Germline V gives CDR1 SEHNR, CDR2 FQNEAQ (reference sequence). This CDR3 spans 14 amino acids. Between the trimmed V and J ends, which lost 9 bases and 0 bases, there was a span of 12 bases. The CDR3 protein is CASRGGSSYNEQFF. The CDR3 bases are TGTGCCAGTCGGGGTGGAAGCTCCTACAATGAGCAGTTCTTC.

J is TRBJ1-2 and V is TRBV5-1, with TRBD1 matching 7 bases. The CDR3 has 13 residues. V trimming: 4 bases; J trimming: 8 bases; junction bases outside the gene matches: 8. Per the germline V gene, CDR1 is SGHRS and CDR2 is YFSETQ. CDR3 sequence: CASSPTPGGGYTF. CDR3 sequence (DNA): TGCGCCAGCAGCCCAACCCCAGGGGGGGGCTACACCTTC.

This sequence joins TRBV25-1 and TRBJ2-7; D is unclear. Trimming stripped 6 bases from V and 1 base from J, with 7 bases between. This CDR3 has 12 amino acids. Germline CDR1 is MGHDK and CDR2 is SYGVNS. The CDR3 nucleotides are TGTGCCAGCAGGGGGTTTTCCTACGAGCAGTACTTC. It translates to CASRGFSYEQYF.

V usage is TRBV28 and J usage is TRBJ2-1; D is undetermined. With 4 bases removed from V and 0 bases from J, the gap between germline ends came to 10 bases. The CDR3 contains 15 residues. The germline gives CDR1 MDHEN, CDR2 SYDVKM. The CDR3 is CASSSRTSSYNEQFF. CDR3 in DNA: TGTGCCAGCAGTTCCCGAACAAGCTCCTACAATGAGCAGTTCTTC.

The genes are TRBV10-1 and TRBJ2-3, with TRBD2 identical over 10 bases. The germline V gene has CDR1 WNHNN and CDR2 SYGVQD (reference sequence). The CDR3 runs to 14 residues. The J segment lost 3 bases and the V segment lost 8 bases, leaving 5 bases of the junction unmatched. CDR3 sequence reads: CASQLAGSTDTQYF. The CDR3, as DNA: TGCGCCAGCCAACTAGCGGGATCGACAGATACGCAGTATTTT.

V gene TRBV5-1 combines with J gene TRBJ2-7; TRBD1 matches at 10 bases. The CDR3 runs 15 residues. Germline CDR1 reads SGHRS; CDR2 reads YFSETQ. The trim removed 1 base at V and 5 bases at J, leaving 6 bases unmatched. The CDR3 spells CASSLFGQGGDEQYF. In nucleotides, the CDR3 is TGCGCCAGCAGCTTGTTCGGACAGGGGGGAGACGAGCAGTACTTC.

The chain combines TRBV19 with TRBJ2-2; 7 bases agree with TRBD1. V lost 3 bases, J lost 5 bases, and 15 bases stayed unmatched. Germline CDR1 and CDR2: LNHDA and SQIVND (reference sequence). This CDR3 is 18 amino acids long. Here the CDR3 reads CASSISTGSLSFTGELFF. The CDR3, as DNA: TGTGCCAGTAGTATCTCGACAGGGTCCCTGAGTTTTACCGGGGAGCTGTTTTTT.

The V and J genes are TRBV4-3 and TRBJ2-1, with D possibly called TRBD1 or TRBD2 (5 bases each). This CDR3 comprises 17 residues. V was trimmed by 0 bases and J by 2 bases, leaving 14 bases between them. CDR1 is LGHNA and CDR2 is YSLEER in the germline V gene. The CDR3 bases are TGCGCCAGCAGCCAAGATAGGGGTCCCGGGGCCTACAATGAGCAGTTCTTC. Translation: CASSQDRGPGAYNEQFF.

This clone was observed a few times. Written as DNA, the CDR3 is TGCGCCAGCAGCTTGCCTGGCGGGGGTAGCGGCTACACCTTC. Translated: CASSLPGGGSGYTF. The chain has TRBV5-1 and TRBJ1-2; D may be TRBD1 (5 bases). The CDR3 contains 14 residues. V lost 1 base to trimming and J lost 8 bases, with 15 bases between them. CDR1 is SGHRS, CDR2 YFSETQ, per germline.

The V call is TRBV3-1 (or the pseudogene TRBV3-2), the J call TRBJ1-1; D might be TRBD1 (5 bases). The CDR3 has 14 residues. Germline lookup yields CDR1 LGHDT and CDR2 YNNKEL (reference sequence). V gave up 6 bases and J gave up 6 bases, with 17 bases separating them. The DNA of the CDR3 is TGTGCCAGCAGGGGAGAAGGGGAGGGCGCTGAAGCTTTCTTT. It encodes CASRGEGEGAEAFF.

This chain uses TRBV13 with TRBJ1-3; D is unclear. Germline CDR1 and CDR2: PRHDT and FYEKMQ (reference sequence). This CDR3 contains 15 residues. Trimming took off 4 bases at V and 0 bases at J, with 10 bases between the two ends. The CDR3 here is CASSWKASSGNTIYF. CDR3 DNA sequence: TGTGCCAGCAGCTGGAAGGCGAGCTCTGGAAACACCATATATTTT.

The CDR3 sequence: CASRTDQETQYF. Written as DNA, the CDR3 is TGTGCCAGCAGGACGGACCAAGAGACCCAGTACTTC. This rearrangement joins TRBV7-8 to TRBJ2-5, with unresolved D. Trimming stripped 6 bases from V and 0 bases from J, with 5 bases between. Germline V CDR1 and CDR2: SGHVS, FQNEAQ. CDR3 size: 12 residues.

The chain couples TRBV9 to TRBJ1-1; 7 nucleotides agree with TRBD1. The CDR3 has 16 residues. The germline CDR1 and CDR2 sequences are SGDLS and YYNGEE. Trimming took 3 bases from V and 0 from J; bases not matched to a gene: 8. The CDR3 here is CASSDRQGWVNTEAFF. The CDR3 nucleotides are TGTGCCAGCAGCGATAGACAGGGCTGGGTGAACACTGAAGCTTTCTTT.

The count of this clone is one. The chain links TRBV16 to TRBJ1-2; D unresolved. V was cut by 4 bases and J by 5 bases, with 17 bases left in between. Germline V gives CDR1 KGHSY, CDR2 FQNENV. The CDR3 is 15 residues long. CDR3 nucleotide sequence: TGTGCCAGCAGCCTCGCCACGGAGGCCGTTTATGGCTACACCTTC. Amino acid sequence: CASSLATEAVYGYTF.

Notes on this clone: This specimen includes other DNA sequences encoding the same CDR3. This sequence joins TRBV6-5 and TRBJ2-1; D unclear. Trimming removed 0 bases at V and 7 bases at J, with 7 bases between. The CDR3 covers 13 residues. Germline V gene sequence: CDR1 MNHEY, CDR2 SVGAGI. The CDR3 bases are TGTGCCAGCAGTTACTCAACGGGTAATGAGCAGTTCTTC. Translated: CASSYSTGNEQFF.

The chain is built from TRBV9 and TRBJ2-3; 11 bases agree with TRBD1. V dropped 4 bases and J dropped 5; count of bases not matched to a gene: 6. This CDR3 comprises 15 residues. The germline V gene encodes CDR1 SGDLS and CDR2 YYNGEE. For the CDR3, the DNA is TGTGCCAGCAGCCTTCGGACAGGGGGCTTAGATACGCAGTATTTT. This gives the protein CASSLRTGGLDTQYF.

The V call is TRBV19, the J call TRBJ2-1, with 7 bases aligning to TRBD2. Per germline, CDR1 LNHDA and CDR2 SQIVND (reference sequence). The V gene end was trimmed by 3 bases and the J gene end by 9 bases; junction bases not matched to a gene: 8. There are 14 residues in the CDR3. CDR3 nucleotides: TGTGCCAGTAGTATGGGGGAGGGCCTCAGTGAGCAGTTCTTC. Translated, it gives CASSMGEGLSEQFF.

This rearrangement joins TRBV4-3 to TRBJ2-7; 11 positions agree with TRBD2. CDR3 size: 15 residues. The junction had 2 bases not matched to a gene; V was cut back by 4 bases and J by 0 bases. Germline V gene data show CDR1 as LGHNA and CDR2 as YSLEER. The CDR3 bases are TGCGCCAGCAGCCGAGGGACTAGCGGCTCCTACGAGCAGTACTTC. This codes for CASSRGTSGSYEQYF.

This chain links TRBV2 with TRBJ2-5; a weak D match, TRBD2 (6 bases). V lost 3 bases to trimming and J lost 5 bases, with 10 bases between them. CDR1 and CDR2 (germline): SNHLY, FYNNEI. This CDR3 is built from 13 residues. This CDR3 is CASSDAGLETQYF. CDR3 nucleotide sequence: TGTGCCAGCAGTGATGCGGGGTTGGAGACCCAGTACTTC. The variable domain in full, with the rest retrieved from reference TRBV2 and TRBJ2-5, is EPEVTQTPSHQVTQMGQEVILRCVPISNHLYFYWYRQILGQKVEFLVSFYNNEISEKSEIFDDQFSVERPDGSNFTLKIRSTKLEDSAMYFCASSDAGLETQYFGPGTRLLVL.